The 24 T cell receptor beta chains presented below share a single source sample, sequenced in a study of CD4 T cells in relation to SARS-CoV-2 and coronaviruses. The table came from immunoSEQ multiplex PCR; TCRdb's copy has only in-frame clones and leaves some out. The sample includes tens of thousands of clones, about 80% of them seen just once. These TCRs' antigens remain unknown. Sequencing input: memory CD4+ T cells from PBMCs, cultured in vitro. Receptors originate from an adult with COVID-19.

This chain uses TRBV7-8 with TRBJ1-2, with TRBD1 matching over 7 bases. This CDR3 region has 15 residues. Germline V gene data show CDR1 as SGHVS and CDR2 as FQNEAQ. The V gene end was trimmed by 5 bases and the J gene end by 8 bases; junction bases not matched to a gene: 14. The CDR3 sequence is CASSGQERGLVGYTF. CDR3 coding DNA: TGTGCCAGCAGCGGACAGGAACGGGGTTTGGTCGGCTACACCTTC.

V is TRBV6-6 and J is TRBJ1-2; possibly TRBD1 for D (6 bases). This CDR3 has 16 residues. Germline V gene lookup returns CDR1 MNHNY and CDR2 SVGAGI (reference sequence). V shed 6 bases and J shed 6 bases, with 23 bases lying between them. The CDR3 spells CASRPPGGARGNGYTF. The CDR3, as DNA: TGTGCCAGCAGGCCGCCCGGGGGCGCTCGGGGAAATGGCTACACCTTC.

This chain connects TRBV15 to TRBJ2-1, with 15 bases lining up with TRBD2. The V and J ends lost 6 bases and 0 bases, in that order; junction bases with no gene match: 9. Germline lookup yields CDR1 LNHNV and CDR2 YYDKDF (reference sequence). This CDR3 region has 19 residues. CDR3: CATRGTSGRSWSSYNEQFF. As DNA, the CDR3 is TGTGCCACCAGGGGGACTAGCGGGAGGTCATGGAGCTCCTACAATGAGCAGTTCTTC.

The chain joins TRBV9 to TRBJ2-1, with D possibly TRBD2 on 6 matching bases. Germline V gene sequence: CDR1 SGDLS, CDR2 YYNGEE. The CDR3 length is 15 residues. V gave up 0 bases and J gave up 4 bases, with 11 bases separating them. CDR3 sequence reads: CASSVVGGRYNEQFF. CDR3 in DNA: TGTGCCAGCAGCGTAGTTGGGGGGAGGTACAATGAGCAGTTCTTC. Using reference TRBV9 and TRBJ2-1 for the parts outside the CDR3, the full variable domain is DSGVTQTPKHLITATGQRVTLRCSPRSGDLSVYWYQQSLDQGLQFLIQYYNGEERAKGNILERFSAQQFPDLHSELNLSSLELGDSALYFCASSVVGGRYNEQFFGPGTRLTVL.

The J gene is TRBJ1-1, the V gene TRBV18; 7 positions agree with TRBD1. V was pared by 8 bases and J by 1 base, with 10 bases of the junction left unmatched. The CDR3 consists of 15 residues. CDR1 is KGHSH and CDR2 is LQKENI in the germline V gene. The DNA for the CDR3 is TGTGCCAGCACCGACCAGGGGGTCCGGAACACTGAAGCTTTCTTT. Translated: CASTDQGVRNTEAFF.

The rearrangement links TRBV18 to TRBJ2-6, with 9 bases that match TRBD1. V trimming: 5 bases; J trimming: 2 bases; junction bases outside the gene matches: 13. The CDR3 runs to 19 residues. The germline CDR1 and CDR2 sequences are KGHSH and LQKENI. The CDR3 region has the DNA TGTGCCAGCTCAGCCCGGGACAGGGAATTCCTGGCTGGGGCCAACGTCCTGACTTTC. It yields the protein CASSARDREFLAGANVLTF.

CDR3 amino acids: CASSQGSGSDTDTQYF. CDR3 in DNA: TGTGCCAGCAGTCAAGGCAGCGGGAGCGACACAGATACGCAGTATTTT. The chain uses TRBV7-3 and TRBJ2-3; 8 positions agree with TRBD2. This CDR3 has 16 amino acids. Germline V gene sequence: CDR1 SGHTA, CDR2 FQGTGA. Unmatched junction bases numbered 10, after V lost 6 bases and J lost 2 bases.

The rearrangement uses TRBV19 and TRBJ1-2; unclear D gene. Germline-derived CDR1 and CDR2 are LNHDA and SQIVND (reference sequence). The CDR3 is 15 amino acids. Trimming shortened V by 1 base and J by 4 bases, and 13 bases separated the two germline ends. Written as DNA, the CDR3 is TGTGCCAGTAGTATAGGAGGAGGTGGGCCCTATGGCTACACCTTC. This translates into CASSIGGGGPYGYTF.

V and J are TRBV7-9 and TRBJ1-1; D unclear. Germline V gives CDR1 SEHNR, CDR2 FQNEAQ (reference sequence). There are 15 residues in the CDR3. Trimming stripped 2 bases from V and 7 bases from J, with 17 bases between. The CDR3 region has the DNA TGTGCCAGCAGCTTAAATTTTGGGCAACAAGGTGAAGCTTTCTTT. It codes for CASSLNFGQQGEAFF.

This rearrangement joins TRBV4-1 to TRBJ2-3, with 10 bases identical to TRBD2. CDR3 length equals 17 residues. V lost 1 base, J lost 5 bases, and 9 bases stayed unmatched. The germline CDR1 and CDR2 sequences are MGHRA and YSYEKL. DNA of the CDR3: TGCGCCAGCAGCCAAGTTAGAAGAATAGCGGGAGGAGATACGCAGTATTTT. This encodes CASSQVRRIAGGDTQYF.

The V call is TRBV10-3, the J call TRBJ2-1; D not certain. Per germline, CDR1 ENHRY and CDR2 SYGVKD. This CDR3 spans 16 amino acids. Trimming left V 4 bases short and J 0 bases short, with 13 bases between. The CDR3 DNA sequence: TGTGCCATCAGTGGAGTAGGAGAGAACTCCTACAATGAGCAGTTCTTC. Its translation is CAISGVGENSYNEQFF.

The genes are TRBV7-9 and TRBJ2-3; TRBD1 matches at 7 bases. The CDR3 covers 14 residues. The ends lost 7 bases at V and 6 bases at J; junction bases unmatched: 10. Germline CDR1 reads SEHNR; CDR2 reads FQNEAQ (reference sequence). The CDR3 spells CASTKLTGADTQYF. The DNA for the CDR3 is TGTGCCAGCACCAAATTAACAGGGGCGGATACGCAGTATTTT.

This clone was observed a few times. This chain uses TRBV2 with TRBJ1-1, with D perhaps matching TRBD1 (5 bases). V lost 3 bases, J lost 3 bases, and 8 bases lay in between. The germline V gene has CDR1 SNHLY and CDR2 FYNNEI. The CDR3 loop spans 13 amino acids. CDR3 coding DNA: TGTGCCAGCAGTGATAGGGGTGACACTGAAGCTTTCTTT. Residues: CASSDRGDTEAFF.

This clone was observed a handful of times. The chain has TRBV7-9 and TRBJ2-7; D possibly matches TRBD1 or TRBD2 (5 bases each). V was trimmed by 5 bases and J by 3 bases, leaving 14 bases between them. CDR1 SEHNR and CDR2 FQNEAQ come from the germline V gene (reference sequence). This CDR3 is 14 amino acids long. CDR3 region: CASSPTGTNYEQYF. CDR3 sequence (DNA): TGTGCCAGCAGCCCAACCGGGACCAACTACGAGCAGTACTTC.

This clone was seen only a few times. The V gene is TRBV24-1, the J gene TRBJ1-2, with 7 bases aligning to TRBD1. Trimming cost V 4 bases and J 2 bases; bases outside gene matches: 6. CDR1 is KGHDR and CDR2 is SFDVKD in the germline V gene. This CDR3 contains 15 residues. This CDR3 reads CATSDSMTGNYGYTF. The CDR3 DNA reads as TGTGCCACCAGTGACTCCATGACAGGGAACTATGGCTACACCTTC.

The chain uses TRBV18 and TRBJ1-4, with D possibly TRBD1 on 6 matching bases. This CDR3 region has 13 residues. Germline lookup yields CDR1 KGHSH and CDR2 LQKENI. Trimming cost V 4 bases and J 5 bases, with 8 bases left between them. CDR3 in DNA: TGTGCCAGCTCACGGGACAAAAATGAAAAACTGTTTTTT. Amino acid sequence: CASSRDKNEKLFF.

V gene TRBV7-3 combines with J gene TRBJ2-3; 11 nucleotides line up with TRBD1. J gave up 5 bases and V 1 base, and 2 bases lay outside the gene matches. Germline loops: CDR1 SGHTA, CDR2 FQGTGA. The CDR3 covers 15 residues. DNA for the CDR3: TGTGCCAGCAGCTTAATGGGACAGGGGGTAGATACGCAGTATTTT. Translation gives CASSLMGQGVDTQYF.

The chain joins TRBV19 to TRBJ2-1; TRBD2 is a possible D gene (6 bases). Trimming removed 4 bases from V and 3 bases from J, with 16 bases in between. The germline CDR1 and CDR2 sequences are LNHDA and SQIVND (reference sequence). The CDR3 runs to 16 residues. CDR3 region: CASSTGGAGFYNEQFF. The CDR3 nucleotides read TGTGCCAGTAGTACCGGGGGTGCCGGATTCTACAATGAGCAGTTCTTC.

The CDR3 DNA reads as TGTGCCAGCGGGCAATCTGGACGAGTTGAAAAACTGTTTTTT. Translated: CASGQSGRVEKLFF. The V gene is TRBV3-1 (or the pseudogene TRBV3-2), the J gene TRBJ1-4, with D uncertain. The germline gives CDR1 LGHDT, CDR2 YNNKEL (reference sequence). This CDR3 comprises 14 residues. Trimming pared 8 bases from V and 7 bases from J, leaving 17 bases between.

The genes are TRBV10-3 and TRBJ2-5; 8 bases line up with TRBD2. Germline CDR1 ENHRY, CDR2 SYGVKD. The CDR3 has 13 amino acids. Losses at the gene ends were 9 bases for V and 1 base for J; bases not matched to a gene: 4. CDR3: CAMKGTSQETQYF. CDR3 bases: TGTGCCATGAAGGGGACTAGCCAAGAGACCCAGTACTTC.

The CDR3 loop reads CASSFGTASSYEQYF. The CDR3 DNA sequence: TGTGCCAGCAGCTTCGGGACAGCTAGCTCCTACGAGCAGTACTTC. The chain has TRBV7-2 and TRBJ2-7; 7 nucleotides match TRBD1. Unmatched junction bases numbered 5, after V lost 3 bases and J lost 0 bases. The CDR3 runs to 15 residues. The germline gives CDR1 SGHTA, CDR2 FQGNSA. Together with reference TRBV7-2 and TRBJ2-7, the CDR3 gives the full variable domain: GAGVSQSPSNKVTEKGKDVELRCDPISGHTALYWYRQSLGQGLEFLIYFQGNSAPDKSGLPSDRFSAERTGGSVSTLTIQRTQQEDSAVYLCASSFGTASSYEQYFGPGTRLTVT.

The chain carries TRBV18 and TRBJ2-7; 7 nucleotides line up with TRBD1. V lost 4 bases, J lost 0 bases, and 3 bases stayed unmatched. Germline V gene sequence: CDR1 KGHSH, CDR2 LQKENI. The CDR3 runs to 14 residues. The CDR3, as DNA: TGTGCCAGCTCACGACAGGGAAACTCCTACGAGCAGTACTTC. This gives the protein CASSRQGNSYEQYF.

This clone was picked up a small number of times. V usage is TRBV21-1 and J usage is TRBJ1-1; the tabulated D call, TRBD1, remains unverified against the DNA. TRBV21-1 is labeled a pseudogene. The CDR3 is 16 amino acids. The CDR3 sequence: CASRLGTGIVNTEAFF. In nucleotides, the CDR3 is TGTGCCAGCCGCCTAGGGACAGGGATCGTGAACACTGAAGCTTTCTTT.

This chain links TRBV4-2 with TRBJ2-2; 10 bases are a match to TRBD1. Germline V gene sequence: CDR1 LGHNA, CDR2 YNFKEQ. This CDR3 is built from 18 residues. The V segment lost 3 bases and the J segment 3 bases; nucleotides outside the gene matches: 10. CDR3 amino acids: CASSQKTDGQGDTGELFF. In nucleotides, the CDR3 is TGTGCCAGCAGCCAGAAAACGGACGGACAGGGGGACACCGGGGAGCTGTTTTTT.